This T cell receptor beta chain was identified in a study of control samples from healthy donors and cancer patients. Generated by immunoSEQ multiplex PCR, the TCRdb table keeps only in-frame clones and is missing some. Of some 120,000 clones listed, around 90% were seen once; the top ten hold about 2.1%. Germline V lookup: CDR1 MNHEY, CDR2 SMNVEV (reference sequence). The V gene end was trimmed by 6 bases and the J gene end by 7 bases; junction bases not matched to a gene: 8. The CDR3 extends over 13 amino acids. The chain has TRBV27 and TRBJ2-7; TRBD1 aligns across 8 bases. What was sequenced was blood. The receptor was isolated from a woman in her seventies in good health. Here the CDR3 DNA reads TGTGCCAGCAGGTTCCGACAGGGGAGGGAGCAGTACTTC. It encodes CASRFRQGREQYF.